The clone carrying this TCR beta chain showed up just once. These data come from a study of control samples from healthy donors and cancer patients. Sequenced by immunoSEQ multiplex PCR; TCRdb stores in-frame clones only, minus some. The table lists roughly 55,000 clones, roughly nine tenths of them singletons. Germline-derived CDR1 and CDR2 are SGHDT and YYEEEE. Unmatched junction bases numbered 6, after V lost 3 bases and J lost 8 bases. The CDR3 runs 15 residues. The chain joins TRBV5-6 to TRBJ1-4; 11 nucleotides line up with TRBD1. This receptor was identified in a man aged 40-49 years with colorectal cancer. The sample was PBMCs. The CDR3 nucleotides are TGTGCCAGCAGCTCGGACAGGGGGCCCTGGGAAAAACTGTTTTTT. It codes for CASSSDRGPWEKLFF.